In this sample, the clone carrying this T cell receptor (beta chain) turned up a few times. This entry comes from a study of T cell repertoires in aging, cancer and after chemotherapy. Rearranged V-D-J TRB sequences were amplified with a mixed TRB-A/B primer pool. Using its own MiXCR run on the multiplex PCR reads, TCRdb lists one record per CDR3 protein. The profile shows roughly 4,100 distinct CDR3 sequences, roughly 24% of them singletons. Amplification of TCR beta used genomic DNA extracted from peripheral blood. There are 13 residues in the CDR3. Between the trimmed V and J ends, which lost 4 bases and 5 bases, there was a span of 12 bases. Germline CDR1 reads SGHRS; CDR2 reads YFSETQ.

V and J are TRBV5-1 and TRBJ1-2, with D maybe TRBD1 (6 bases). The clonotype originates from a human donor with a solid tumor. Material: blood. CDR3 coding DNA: TGCGCCAGCAGCGGCGGGGGCTGGTATGGCTACACCTTC. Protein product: CASSGGGWYGYTF.